Presented here are 3 T cell receptor beta chains from one specimen sequenced in a study of blood T cell repertoires in COVID-19 (dated by TCRdb to the early 2020s). Libraries were made using the immunoSEQ multiplex PCR assay. TCRdb carries this immuneACCESS record with in-frame sequences only. Its versions omit some clonotypes, under half of them owing to an unresolved V gene in the studies checked, with the rest unexplained. For this sample there are a few hundred thousand clones; about nine tenths appear just once. The biggest ten clones account for just over 1% of the sample. Sequencing input: PBMCs or T cells enriched from blood (not recorded which). These receptors were obtained from a woman in her 30s who had been exposed to COVID-19.

This clone occurred once. This rearrangement joins TRBV18 to TRBJ2-5, with TRBD1 as a possible D gene (5 bases). Trimming left V 3 bases short and J 3 bases short, with 11 bases between. CDR1 and CDR2 (germline): KGHSH, LQKENI. The CDR3 runs to 14 residues. CDR3 sequence reads: CASSPREGEETQYF. CDR3 sequence (DNA): TGTGCCAGCTCACCCCGAGAAGGGGAAGAGACCCAGTACTTC.

The CDR3 region is CAISGDRVSPLHF. CDR3 DNA: TGTGCCATCAGTGGGGACAGGGTCTCACCCCTCCACTTT. This chain links TRBV10-3 with TRBJ1-6; TRBD1 aligns across 9 bases. V shed 4 bases and J 10 bases; nucleotides not matched to a gene: 2. Germline CDR1 and CDR2: ENHRY and SYGVKD. CDR3 size: 13 residues.

This clone showed up just once. This chain connects TRBV9 to TRBJ2-2; no definite D call. The CDR3 totals 16 residues. V lost 1 base and J 1 base, leaving 11 bases between the germline ends. Germline lookup yields CDR1 SGDLS and CDR2 YYNGEE. CDR3 protein: CASSVKPERNTGELFF. The CDR3 DNA reads TGTGCCAGCAGCGTAAAGCCGGAGAGGAACACCGGGGAGCTGTTTTTT.